This T cell receptor beta chain was observed in a study of blood T cell repertoires in COVID-19. Study context: T cells, B-cell-depleted T cells, or PBMCs supplied cDNA or gDNA.

Method: immunoSEQ multiplex PCR; TCRdb's copy keeps in-frame clones and lacks some. The sample records 150,000 to 200,000 clones, roughly 80% being singletons. Per germline, CDR1 KGHSH and CDR2 LQKENI. The CDR3 sequence is 15 residues long. The V segment lost 3 bases and the J segment 8 bases; nucleotides outside the gene matches: 9. The TCR comes from a man aged 40-50 years who had recovered from COVID-19. The sample taken for sequencing was PBMCs or T cells enriched from blood (not recorded which). V and J are TRBV18 and TRBJ1-4; 7 bases match TRBD1. This CDR3 reads CASSPYRGLGEKLFF. CDR3 in DNA: TGTGCCAGCTCACCCTACAGGGGATTAGGGGAAAAACTGTTTTTT.